This T cell receptor (beta chain) derives from a study of blood T cell repertoires in COVID-19. Turning to the study itself: From the United States, Italy and Spain came samples of acute and convalescent COVID-19. The analysed material was cDNA or gDNA that came from T cells, B-cell-depleted T cells, or PBMCs.

This CDR3 comprises 16 residues. CDR1 SGHTS and CDR2 YDEGEE come from the germline V gene. J gave up 0 bases and V 4 bases, and 6 bases lay outside the gene matches. Under the authors' procedure: Estimation of nucleated cell counts relied on the amplification of reference gene primers. Clones were read by immunoSEQ multiplex PCR, and TCRdb kept only the in-frame ones, dropping some. D and trimming come from the DNA, and the V and J calls and clone size come from that table. In the table there are 170,000 or so clones, 84% of which are singletons. The chain couples TRBV5-8 to TRBJ2-5, with TRBD1 matching 10 bases. The source of this sequence is a man younger than 35 with active or convalescent COVID-19. Sequenced sample: peripheral blood. Written as DNA, the CDR3 is TGTGCCAGCAGCGCCGGGGGACAGGGGAACCAAGAGACCCAGTACTTC. Translated: CASSAGGQGNQETQYF.